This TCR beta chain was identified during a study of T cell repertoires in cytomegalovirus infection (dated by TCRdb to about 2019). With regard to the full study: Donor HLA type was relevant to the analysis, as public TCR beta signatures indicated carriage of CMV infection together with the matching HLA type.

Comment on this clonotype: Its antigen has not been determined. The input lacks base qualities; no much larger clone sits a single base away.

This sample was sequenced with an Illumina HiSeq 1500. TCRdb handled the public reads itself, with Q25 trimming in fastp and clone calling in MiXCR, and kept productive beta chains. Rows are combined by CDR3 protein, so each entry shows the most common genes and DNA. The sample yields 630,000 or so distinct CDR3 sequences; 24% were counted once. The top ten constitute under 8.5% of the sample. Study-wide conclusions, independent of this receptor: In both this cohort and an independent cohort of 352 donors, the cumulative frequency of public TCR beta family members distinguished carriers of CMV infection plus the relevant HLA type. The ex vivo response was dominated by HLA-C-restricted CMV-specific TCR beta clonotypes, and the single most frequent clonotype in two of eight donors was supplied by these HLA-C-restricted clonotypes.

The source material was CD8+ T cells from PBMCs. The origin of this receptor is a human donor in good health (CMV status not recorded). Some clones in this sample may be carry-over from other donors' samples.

The nucleotide sequence is given as TGTGCCAGCAGCTTAACGGGTGACCGACTGGATACAGGAGACTATAGCAATCAGCCCCAGCATTTT. Its protein reads: CASSLTGDRLDTGDYSNQPQHF. The rearranged chain carries TRBV7-3 and TRBJ1-5, with TRBD1 as a weak D call on 5 bases. CDR1 SGHTA and CDR2 FQGTGA are derived from the germline V gene. The CDR3 has 22 amino acids, counting the end cysteine and phenylalanine. The read is trimmed to its CDR3 DNA, 66 bases read in frame from base 1. Trimming at the junction amounts to 0 bases on V and 0 bases on J, and the germline ends lie 27 bases apart.